The TCR beta chain described here comes from a study of cytomegalovirus exposure and HLA in healthy donors. Both 60 Vbeta primers and 13 Jbeta primers went into the PCR. Generated by immunoSEQ multiplex PCR, the TCRdb table keeps only in-frame clones and is missing some. In all, the sample yields about 210,000 clones. The CDR3 totals 14 residues. Germline V lookup: CDR1 LNHDA, CDR2 SQIVND (reference sequence). V shed 5 bases and J 1 base; nucleotides not matched to a gene: 2. General study results and limits: Later on, a genetic analysis was performed. It linked a missense variant in DCLRE1C with V- and J-gene trimming of TCR beta. Follow-up analysis seemed to connect common viral pathogens with several of the most significant clusters identified.

For this clone: Its antigen remains unidentified.

This clonotype originated in a woman aged 25 to 45 in good health and CMV-seropositive. The rearrangement links TRBV19 to TRBJ1-1, with 9 bases matching TRBD1. Input material: PBMCs. The chain's CDR3 is CASSRGQGNTEAFF. CDR3 DNA: TGTGCCAGTAGTCGGGGACAGGGGAACACTGAAGCTTTCTTT.